These 5 T cell receptor beta chains were sequenced from one sample in a study of shared clonotypes between healthy human individuals. The data were produced by immunoSEQ multiplex PCR, yet TCRdb's version contains in-frame clones alone and is incomplete. The sample has millions of clones, over 85% seen once. CD8 cells regarded as naive lacked CD45RO, were positively chosen for CCR7, and omitted terminally differentiated effector memory CD45RA+ cells. The sample consisted of naive CD8+ T cells sorted from blood. The receptor source for this set is a man between 18 and 35 years old in good health.

The chain recombines TRBV29-1 with TRBJ1-1; no clear D gene. Trimming took off 0 bases at V and 0 bases at J, with 8 bases between the two ends. Germline loops: CDR1 SQVTM, CDR2 ANQGSEA. The CDR3 length is 14 residues. The chain's CDR3 is CSVEEGAMNTEAFF. The CDR3 nucleotides are TGCAGCGTTGAAGAGGGTGCCATGAACACTGAAGCTTTCTTT.

The J gene is TRBJ2-2, the V gene TRBV5-6; D is undetermined. The V end was cut by 7 bases, the J end by 2 bases, with 12 bases between. CDR3 length: 14 amino acids. Germline assignment: CDR1 SGHDT and CDR2 YYEEEE. In nucleotides, the CDR3 is TGTGCCAGCGCGTACGGCGGTAACACCGGGGAGCTGTTTTTT. Translating it yields CASAYGGNTGELFF.

The rearrangement joins TRBV25-1 to TRBJ2-2, with D perhaps assigned TRBD1 or TRBD2 (6 bases each). The V end lost 2 bases, the J end lost 0 bases, and 10 bases lay between the germline ends. There are 16 residues in the CDR3. In germline, CDR1 is MGHDK, CDR2 SYGVNS. The CDR3 bases are TGTGCCAGCAGTGAAAGGGGGACTTCGAACACCGGGGAGCTGTTTTTT. Its translation: CASSERGTSNTGELFF.

V usage is TRBV6-1 and J usage is TRBJ2-7; 9 bases are shared with TRBD1. CDR3 length: 16 residues. The germline CDR1 and CDR2 sequences are MNHNS and SASEGT. The trim removed 2 bases at V and 2 bases at J, leaving 7 bases unmatched. The CDR3 spells CASSELTGGRAYEQYF. CDR3 in DNA: TGTGCCAGCAGTGAACTAACAGGGGGCCGGGCCTACGAGCAGTACTTC.

The CDR3 loop reads CASSLVLGQGSSYNEQFF. The CDR3 DNA follows: TGTGCCAGCAGCTTAGTATTAGGCCAGGGCAGCTCCTACAATGAGCAGTTCTTC. This sequence joins TRBV7-9 and TRBJ2-1; TRBD1 might be the D (5 bases). The CDR3 is 18 residues long. The germline gives CDR1 SEHNR, CDR2 FQNEAQ (reference sequence). Trimming shortened V by 1 base and J by 0 bases, and 16 bases separated the two germline ends.